Presented here are 19 T cell receptor beta chains from one specimen sequenced in a study of blood T cell repertoires in COVID-19. The assay was immunoSEQ multiplex PCR, and TCRdb's table has in-frame clones only and misses some. The table records about 190,000 clones, approximately 89% of them present only once. The material sequenced was peripheral blood. These receptors were taken from a woman in her 30s with acute or convalescent COVID-19.

This clone was seen more than once but under ten times. This chain links TRBV7-9 with TRBJ2-5; D remains unclear. Germline V CDR1 and CDR2: SEHNR, FQNEAQ (reference sequence). The CDR3 contains 12 residues. Trimming stripped 2 bases from V and 5 bases from J, with 6 bases between. This chain's CDR3 is CASSLSFETQYF. The CDR3 DNA sequence: TGTGCCAGCAGCTTATCCTTTGAGACCCAGTACTTC. The full variable domain, completed using reference TRBV7-9 and TRBJ2-5, is DTGVSQNPRHKITKRGQNVTFRCDPISEHNRLYWYRQTLGQGPEFLTYFQNEAQLEKSRLLSDRFSAERPKGSFSTLEIQRTEQGDSAMYLCASSLSFETQYFGPGTRLLVL.

V gene TRBV9 combines with J gene TRBJ2-3, with D possibly TRBD1 on 6 matching bases. With 2 bases removed from V and 6 bases from J, the gap between germline ends came to 16 bases. The CDR3 has 15 residues. Germline V gene data show CDR1 as SGDLS and CDR2 as YYNGEE. The CDR3 here is CASSVPGTMVDTQYF. The CDR3, as DNA: TGTGCCAGCAGCGTCCCCGGGACAATGGTGGATACGCAGTATTTT.

V gene TRBV6-6 combines with J gene TRBJ1-4, with D perhaps TRBD1 (5 bases). The CDR3 covers 16 residues. The ends were cut back, 6 bases at V and 0 bases at J, with 14 bases in the middle. In germline, CDR1 is MNHNY, CDR2 SVGAGI (reference sequence). In nucleotides, the CDR3 is TGTGCCAGCAGGGACCATGCGGGGGCAACTAATGAAAAACTGTTTTTT. The encoded protein is CASRDHAGATNEKLFF.

The J gene is TRBJ2-7, the V gene TRBV30; D call uncertain. The CDR3 has 12 amino acids. CDR1 GTSNPN and CDR2 SVGIG come from the germline V gene (reference sequence). The V and J ends lost 3 bases and 9 bases respectively, with 15 bases between them. The CDR3 bases are TGTGCCTGGAGGTCTAGGTCATATGTGCAGTACTTC. This gives the protein CAWRSRSYVQYF.

The rearrangement joins TRBV28 to TRBJ1-1, with a possible D match to TRBD1 (6 bases). Germline CDR1 reads MDHEN; CDR2 reads SYDVKM. The CDR3 has 13 residues. Trimming cost V 6 bases and J 10 bases, with 18 bases left between them. Here the CDR3 reads CASSTLRTARAFF. For the CDR3, the DNA is TGTGCCAGCAGCACCCTGAGGACAGCAAGAGCTTTCTTT.

The V gene is TRBV24-1, the J gene TRBJ2-7; no firm D call. CDR3 length equals 11 residues. V was shortened by 0 bases and J by 7 bases, with 3 bases between the two germline ends. The germline CDR1 and CDR2 sequences are KGHDR and SFDVKD. The CDR3: CATSDLQEQYF. DNA of the CDR3: TGTGCCACCAGTGATTTGCAGGAGCAGTACTTC.

This rearrangement joins TRBV7-2 to TRBJ1-2; TRBD1 aligns across 7 bases. V lost 5 bases to trimming and J lost 1 base; unmatched junction nucleotides: 10. The CDR3 spans 16 residues. Germline V CDR1 and CDR2: SGHTA, FQGNSA. The CDR3 reads CASSLRRDRNNYGYTF. The DNA of the CDR3 is TGTGCCAGCAGCCTACGCCGGGACAGAAATAACTATGGCTACACCTTC.

The chain joins TRBV10-3 to TRBJ1-2; TRBD1 might be the D (6 bases). The CDR3 length is 13 residues. The V end was cut by 4 bases, the J end by 4 bases, with 10 bases between. The germline CDR1 and CDR2 sequences are ENHRY and SYGVKD. CDR3 residues: CAISAGVGYGYTF. The CDR3 DNA is TGTGCCATCAGTGCAGGGGTCGGCTATGGCTACACCTTC.

V usage is TRBV29-1 and J usage is TRBJ1-6; 9 nucleotides line up with TRBD1. CDR3 size: 13 residues. Germline V CDR1 and CDR2: SQVTM, ANQGSEA. V lost 6 bases and J lost 10; bases outside the gene matches: 7. CDR3 in DNA: TGCAGCGTCCGGGACAGGGAGGGCTCACCCCTCCACTTT. Its translation is CSVRDREGSPLHF. Combining the CDR3 with reference TRBV29-1 and TRBJ1-6 gives the whole variable domain SAVISQKPSRDICQRGTSLTIQCQVDSQVTMMFWYRQQPGQSLTLIATANQGSEATYESGFVIDKFPISRPNLTFSTLTVSNMSPEDSSIYLCSVRDREGSPLHFGNGTRLTVT.

The rearrangement uses TRBV6-5 and TRBJ1-2; D uncertain. The CDR3 length is 11 residues. Trimming removed 8 bases from V and 4 bases from J, with 8 bases in between. Germline V gene lookup returns CDR1 MNHEY and CDR2 SVGAGI. The DNA for the CDR3 is TGTGCCAGCTACGGGGTCTATGGCTACACCTTC. Its protein is CASYGVYGYTF.

V usage is TRBV29-1 and J usage is TRBJ2-1; D unclear. The germline V gene encodes CDR1 SQVTM and CDR2 ANQGSEA. This CDR3 contains 13 residues. The V end was cut by 0 bases, the J end by 1 base, with 4 bases between. CDR3 sequence (DNA): TGCAGCGTTGAAGATCTTTCCTACAATGAGCAGTTCTTC. This gives the protein CSVEDLSYNEQFF.

The V gene is TRBV7-2, the J gene TRBJ2-2; possible D gene TRBD2, 5 bases. The CDR3 is 15 amino acids. The ends were cut back, 1 base at V and 3 bases at J, with 9 bases in the middle. CDR1 and CDR2 (germline): SGHTA, FQGNSA. The CDR3 nucleotides are TGTGCCAGCAGCTTAGGAGGGTGGGACACCGGGGAGCTGTTTTTT. It is translated as CASSLGGWDTGELFF.

The chain couples TRBV11-2 to TRBJ2-2; a weak D match, TRBD2 (6 bases). The CDR3 is 14 amino acids. V was trimmed by 4 bases and J by 4 bases, leaving 10 bases between them. Germline V CDR1 and CDR2: SGHAT, FQNNGV. CDR3 in DNA: TGTGCCAGCAGCTCACTGGGGGGCACCGGGGAGCTGTTTTTT. It translates to CASSSLGGTGELFF.

The chain is built from TRBV28 and TRBJ2-1; no firm D call. The CDR3 has 14 amino acids. Per germline, CDR1 MDHEN and CDR2 SYDVKM. V lost 9 bases and J 0 bases, leaving 12 bases between the germline ends. This chain's CDR3 is CASTIMSSYNEQFF. DNA for the CDR3: TGTGCCAGTACGATTATGAGCTCCTACAATGAGCAGTTCTTC.

This chain links TRBV6-1 with TRBJ1-2; D is undetermined. V lost 0 bases to trimming and J lost 6 bases, with 11 bases between them. The length of the CDR3 is 14 residues. Germline CDR1 is MNHNS and CDR2 is SASEGT. The CDR3: CASSEAMIRDGYTF. The CDR3 coding sequence is TGTGCCAGCAGTGAAGCCATGATCCGGGATGGCTACACCTTC.

The table lists this clone with a count of one. The chain uses TRBV5-1 and TRBJ2-7; 9 bases match TRBD2. Germline V gene sequence: CDR1 SGHRS, CDR2 YFSETQ. V gave up 5 bases and J gave up 0 bases; unmatched junction bases: 9. The CDR3 spans 16 residues. CDR3 coding DNA: TGCGCCAGCAGTGCCCGACCGACTAGCGGCTCCTACGAGCAGTACTTC. Translation gives CASSARPTSGSYEQYF.

The J gene is TRBJ1-2, the V gene TRBV9, with D possibly TRBD1 on 5 matching bases. V lost 6 bases and J 5 bases, leaving 17 bases between the germline ends. The CDR3 totals 14 residues. The germline V gene encodes CDR1 SGDLS and CDR2 YYNGEE. CDR3 residues: CASTKGGALYGYTF. The CDR3 coding sequence is TGTGCCAGCACAAAAGGAGGGGCCCTTTATGGCTACACCTTC. Full variable domain (remainder filled in from reference TRBV9 and TRBJ1-2): DSGVTQTPKHLITATGQRVTLRCSPRSGDLSVYWYQQSLDQGLQFLIQYYNGEERAKGNILERFSAQQFPDLHSELNLSSLELGDSALYFCASTKGGALYGYTFGSGTRLTVV.

The chain links TRBV6-5 to TRBJ2-6; D ambiguous. V was pared by 5 bases and J by 2 bases, with 7 bases between. The CDR3 sequence is 14 residues long. The germline V gene encodes CDR1 MNHEY and CDR2 SVGAGI. The CDR3 DNA sequence: TGTGCCAGCAGTCTAACCCCTGGGGCCAACGTCCTGACTTTC. Amino acids: CASSLTPGANVLTF.

As DNA, the CDR3 is TGTGCCAGCAGCCTGGGACTAGCGACTGAGCAGTTCTTC. It is translated as CASSLGLATEQFF. This chain connects TRBV9 to TRBJ2-1; 10 bases align to TRBD2. With 4 bases clipped from V and 9 bases from J, the junction kept 4 bases outside the gene matches. This CDR3 is 13 amino acids long. CDR1 and CDR2 (germline): SGDLS, YYNGEE.